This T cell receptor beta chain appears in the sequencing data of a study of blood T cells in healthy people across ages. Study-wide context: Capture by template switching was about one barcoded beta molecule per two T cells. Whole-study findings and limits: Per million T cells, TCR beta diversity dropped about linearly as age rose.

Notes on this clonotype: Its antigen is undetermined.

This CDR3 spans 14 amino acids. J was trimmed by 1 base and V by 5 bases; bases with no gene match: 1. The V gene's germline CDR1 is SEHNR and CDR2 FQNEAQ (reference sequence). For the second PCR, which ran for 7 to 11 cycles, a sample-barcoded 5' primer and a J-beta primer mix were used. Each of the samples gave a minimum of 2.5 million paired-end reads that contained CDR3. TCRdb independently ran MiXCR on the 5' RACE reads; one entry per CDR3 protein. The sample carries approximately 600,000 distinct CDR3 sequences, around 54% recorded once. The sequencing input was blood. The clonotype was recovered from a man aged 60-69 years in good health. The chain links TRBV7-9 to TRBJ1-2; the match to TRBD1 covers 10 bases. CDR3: CASSGDRGNYGYTF. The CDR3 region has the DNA TGTGCCAGCAGCGGGGACAGGGGTAACTATGGCTACACCTTC.